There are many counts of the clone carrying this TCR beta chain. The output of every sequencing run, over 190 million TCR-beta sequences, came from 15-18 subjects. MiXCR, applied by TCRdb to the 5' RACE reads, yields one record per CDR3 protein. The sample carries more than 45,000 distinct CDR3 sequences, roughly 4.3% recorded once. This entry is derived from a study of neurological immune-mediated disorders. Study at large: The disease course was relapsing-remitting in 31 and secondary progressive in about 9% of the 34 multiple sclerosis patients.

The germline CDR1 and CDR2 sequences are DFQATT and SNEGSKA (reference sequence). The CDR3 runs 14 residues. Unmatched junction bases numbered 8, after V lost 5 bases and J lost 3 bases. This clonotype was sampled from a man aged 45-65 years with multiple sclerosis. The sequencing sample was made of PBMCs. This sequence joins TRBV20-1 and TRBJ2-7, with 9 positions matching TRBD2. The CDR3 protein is CSALSGSMIYEQYF. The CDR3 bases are TGCAGTGCTCTTAGCGGGAGTATGATCTACGAGCAGTACTTC.